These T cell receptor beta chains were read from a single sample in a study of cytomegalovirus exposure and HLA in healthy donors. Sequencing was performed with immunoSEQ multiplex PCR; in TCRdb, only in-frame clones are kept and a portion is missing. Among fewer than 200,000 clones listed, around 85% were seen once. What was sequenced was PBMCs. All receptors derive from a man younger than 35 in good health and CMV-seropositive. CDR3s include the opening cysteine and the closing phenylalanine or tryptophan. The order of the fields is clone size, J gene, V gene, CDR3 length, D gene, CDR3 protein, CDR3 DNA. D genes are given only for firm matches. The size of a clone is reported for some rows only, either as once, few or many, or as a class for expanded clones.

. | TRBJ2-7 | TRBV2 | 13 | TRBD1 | CASSAWTGDEQYF | TGTGCCAGCAGCGCTTGGACAGGGGACGAGCAGTACTTC
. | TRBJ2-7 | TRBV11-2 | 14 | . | CASSLEGGSYEQYF | TGTGCCAGCAGCTTAGAGGGGGGCTCCTACGAGCAGTACTTC
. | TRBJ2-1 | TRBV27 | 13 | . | CASSSLSDNEQFF | TGTGCCAGCAGCTCCCTCTCCGACAATGAGCAGTTCTTC
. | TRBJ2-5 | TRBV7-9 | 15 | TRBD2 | CASSSGLAGQETQYF | TGTGCCAGCAGCTCGGGACTAGCGGGTCAAGAGACCCAGTACTTC
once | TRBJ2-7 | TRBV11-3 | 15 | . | CASSSPGHLSYEQYF | TGTGCCAGCAGCTCACCGGGACACCTCTCCTACGAGCAGTACTTC
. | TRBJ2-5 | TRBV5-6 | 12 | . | CASQQGQETQYF | TGTGCCAGCCAACAGGGACAAGAGACCCAGTACTTC
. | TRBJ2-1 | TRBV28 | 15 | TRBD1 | CASGSGTGVYNEQFF | TGTGCCAGTGGGAGTGGGACAGGGGTTTACAATGAGCAGTTCTTC
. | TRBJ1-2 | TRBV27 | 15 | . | CASSPSGGVSYGYTF | TGTGCCAGCAGCCCCTCCGGCGGGGTCAGCTATGGCTACACCTTC
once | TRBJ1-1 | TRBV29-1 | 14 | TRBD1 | CSVGGDRRVTEAFF | TGCAGCGTTGGGGGGGACAGAAGGGTCACCGAAGCTTTCTTT
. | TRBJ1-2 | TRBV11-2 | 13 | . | CASSLDSNYGYTF | TGTGCCAGCAGCCTGGACAGTAACTATGGCTACACCTTC
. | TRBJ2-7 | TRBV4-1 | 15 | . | CASSQQQVLSYEQYF | TGCGCCAGCAGCCAGCAACAGGTTCTCTCCTACGAGCAGTACTTC
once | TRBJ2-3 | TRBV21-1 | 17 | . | CASSTRKGGGTTDTQYF | TGTGCCAGCAGCACCCGTAAGGGCGGGGGGACCACAGATACGCAGTATTTT
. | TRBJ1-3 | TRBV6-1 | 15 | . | CASSESPQSGNTIYF | TGTGCCAGCAGTGAGAGTCCTCAATCTGGAAACACCATATATTTT
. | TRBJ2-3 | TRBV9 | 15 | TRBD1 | CASSVKTGGTDTQYF | TGTGCCAGCAGCGTAAAAACAGGGGGAACAGATACGCAGTATTTT
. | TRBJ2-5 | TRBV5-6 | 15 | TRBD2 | CASSLGLAGQETQYF | TGTGCCAGCAGCTTGGGACTAGCGGGCCAAGAGACCCAGTACTTC